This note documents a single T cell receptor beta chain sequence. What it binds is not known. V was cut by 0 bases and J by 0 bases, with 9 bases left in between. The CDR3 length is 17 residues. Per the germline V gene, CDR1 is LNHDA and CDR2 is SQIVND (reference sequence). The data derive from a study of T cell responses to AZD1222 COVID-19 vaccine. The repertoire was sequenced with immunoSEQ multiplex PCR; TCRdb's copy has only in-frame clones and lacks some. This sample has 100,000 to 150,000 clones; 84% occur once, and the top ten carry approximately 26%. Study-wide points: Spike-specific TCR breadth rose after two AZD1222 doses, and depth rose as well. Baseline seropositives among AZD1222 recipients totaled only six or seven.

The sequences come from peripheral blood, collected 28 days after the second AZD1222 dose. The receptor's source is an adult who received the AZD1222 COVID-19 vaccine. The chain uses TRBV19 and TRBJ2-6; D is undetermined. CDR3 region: CASSIELGNSGANVLTF. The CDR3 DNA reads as TGTGCCAGTAGTATAGAGCTGGGGAACTCTGGGGCCAACGTCCTGACTTTC.